Below are 30 T cell receptor beta chains sequenced from a single sample in a study of cytomegalovirus exposure and HLA in healthy donors. PCR was performed using 60 Vbeta and 13 Jbeta primers. Produced via immunoSEQ multiplex PCR; TCRdb's table is partial and in-frame only. Of roughly 180,000 clones in the sample, more than 60% were seen once. What was sequenced was PBMCs. The receptors derive from a man aged 18 to 35 in good health and CMV-seronegative.

This sequence joins TRBV5-1 and TRBJ2-7; a weak D match, TRBD1 (6 bases). The CDR3 has 17 amino acids. Between the trimmed V and J ends, which lost 4 bases and 4 bases, there was a span of 24 bases. CDR1 is SGHRS, CDR2 YFSETQ, per germline. CDR3 in amino acids: CASSPAVLQGNRYEQYF. The DNA of the CDR3 is TGCGCCAGCAGCCCAGCAGTCCTTCAGGGGAATCGATACGAGCAGTACTTC.

V usage is TRBV9 and J usage is TRBJ2-7; D might be TRBD1 (6 bases). The V gene lost 1 base and the J gene lost 2 bases, with 13 bases spanning the gap. The germline V gene encodes CDR1 SGDLS and CDR2 YYNGEE. The CDR3 contains 15 residues. The DNA of the CDR3 is TGTGCCAGCAGCGTAATGGCAGGGGAGACCTACGAGCAGTACTTC. Translation gives CASSVMAGETYEQYF.

The rearrangement links TRBV25-1 to TRBJ2-7; 7 positions agree with TRBD1. Germline CDR1 and CDR2: MGHDK and SYGVNS. The CDR3 has 12 amino acids. The junction had 4 bases not matched to a gene; V was cut back by 6 bases and J by 5 bases. In nucleotides, the CDR3 is TGTGCCAGCAGGAAGGGGGCGAACGAGCAGTACTTC. Protein sequence: CASRKGANEQYF.

The chain employs TRBV7-2 and TRBJ2-5; D is unresolved. Trimming stripped 3 bases from V and 7 bases from J, with 9 bases between. Germline assignment: CDR1 SGHTA and CDR2 FQGNSA. The CDR3 covers 12 residues. The CDR3 reads CASSFQKRTQYF. The CDR3 nucleotides are TGTGCCAGCAGCTTCCAAAAGCGGACCCAGTACTTC.

The V call is TRBV2, the J call TRBJ1-1, with TRBD1 matching over 7 bases. The CDR3 sequence is 11 residues long. The germline gives CDR1 SNHLY, CDR2 FYNNEI. Trimming removed 6 bases from V and 13 bases from J; junction bases left unmatched: 8. DNA for the CDR3: TGTGCCAGCAGAGCCGGGACAGTAATTTTCTTT. Translating gives CASRAGTVIFF. Complete variable domain (other parts from reference TRBV2 and TRBJ1-1): EPEVTQTPSHQVTQMGQEVILRCVPISNHLYFYWYRQILGQKVEFLVSFYNNEISEKSEIFDDQFSVERPDGSNFTLKIRSTKLEDSAMYFCASRAGTVIFFGQGTRLTVV.

The rearrangement links TRBV11-2 to TRBJ2-7; 7 nucleotides match TRBD2. CDR3 length equals 16 residues. Germline CDR1 and CDR2: SGHAT and FQNNGV. After removal of 6 bases from V and 3 bases from J, the junction contained 14 bases not matched to a gene. CDR3 nucleotides: TGTGCCAGCAGAGAAGGCGGACTAGGTGGGGGCTACGAGCAGTACTTC. Translated, it gives CASREGGLGGGYEQYF. Looking up the rest from reference TRBV11-2 and TRBJ2-7 gives the full variable domain: EAGVAQSPRYKIIEKRQSVAFWCNPISGHATLYWYQQILGQGPKLLIQFQNNGVVDDSQLPKDRFSAERLKGVDSTLKIQPAKLEDSAVYLCASREGGLGGGYEQYFGPGTRLTVT.

The chain joins TRBV10-3 to TRBJ2-1; D might be TRBD2 (6 bases). V lost 11 bases, J lost 3 bases, and 20 bases lay in between. The CDR3 totals 15 residues. Germline V CDR1 and CDR2: ENHRY, SYGVKD. The CDR3 sequence: CAVRRDGGRYNEQFF. CDR3 DNA: TGTGCCGTTCGCCGGGACGGGGGTCGCTACAATGAGCAGTTCTTC.

J is TRBJ2-5 and V is TRBV27; 9 bases map to TRBD1. The J call is in doubt because the DNA end fits TRBJ2-7 better. This CDR3 has 11 amino acids. Germline CDR1 and CDR2: MNHEY and SMNVEV (reference sequence). CDR3 region: CASGQGHEQYF. The CDR3 coding sequence is TGTGCCAGCGGACAGGGGCACGAGCAGTACTTC.

The V call is TRBV19, the J call TRBJ2-7, with D perhaps matching TRBD2 (5 bases). In germline, CDR1 is LNHDA, CDR2 SQIVND (reference sequence). This CDR3 comprises 15 residues. Trimming took 10 bases from V and 3 from J, leaving 22 bases between them. The CDR3 DNA reads as TGTGCCATTCCGCGGAATGGAGGTAGCTTCTACGAGCAGTACTTC. This sequence encodes CAIPRNGGSFYEQYF. The full variable domain, completed using reference TRBV19 and TRBJ2-7, is DGGITQSPKYLFRKEGQNVTLSCEQNLNHDAMYWYRQDPGQGLRLIYYSQIVNDFQKGDIAEGYSVSREKKESFPLTVTSAQKNPTAFYLCAIPRNGGSFYEQYFGPGTRLTVT.

The chain has TRBV19 and TRBJ1-1; 8 nucleotides match TRBD1. V shed 5 bases, J shed 5 bases, and the junction held 13 bases outside the gene matches. This CDR3 region has 16 residues. Germline CDR1 reads LNHDA; CDR2 reads SQIVND (reference sequence). The CDR3 sequence is CASSPHQGQGGTEAFF. In DNA, the CDR3 is TGTGCCAGTAGTCCCCATCAAGGACAGGGAGGGACTGAAGCTTTCTTT.

This chain connects TRBV7-9 to TRBJ2-1; TRBD2 matches 7 bases. Trimming removed 1 base from V and 0 bases from J; junction bases left unmatched: 3. The CDR3 loop spans 16 amino acids. Germline CDR1 reads SEHNR; CDR2 reads FQNEAQ (reference sequence). CDR3 in amino acids: CASSLEGLTSYNEQFF. DNA for the CDR3: TGTGCCAGCAGCTTAGAGGGACTAACCTCCTACAATGAGCAGTTCTTC.

The V and J genes are TRBV11-3 and TRBJ1-2; 10 bases map to TRBD1. The CDR3 totals 14 residues. Germline V gene data show CDR1 as SGHNT and CDR2 as YENEEA. With 5 bases clipped from V and 3 bases from J, the junction kept 3 bases outside the gene matches. The CDR3: CASSRTGGDYGYTF. DNA for the CDR3: TGTGCCAGCAGCCGGACAGGGGGGGACTATGGCTACACCTTC.

This chain uses TRBV7-3 with TRBJ2-5, with TRBD2 matching 10 bases. The CDR3 runs 15 residues. Germline CDR1 and CDR2: SGHTA and FQGTGA. After removal of 6 bases from V and 1 base from J, the junction contained 5 bases not matched to a gene. The DNA for the CDR3 is TGTGCCAGCAGACCGGGACTAGCGCTCCAAGAGACCCAGTACTTC. This codes for CASRPGLALQETQYF.

The rearrangement joins TRBV4-2 to TRBJ1-4, with unresolved D. The CDR3 spans 14 residues. Trimming cost V 4 bases and J 7 bases, with 13 bases left between them. Germline loops: CDR1 LGHNA, CDR2 YNFKEQ. Here the CDR3 DNA reads TGTGCCAGCAGCCCCGGCGGGCAGGTTGAAAAACTGTTTTTT. It specifies CASSPGGQVEKLFF.

The chain has TRBV29-1 and TRBJ1-2, with D possibly being TRBD1 (5 bases). This CDR3 has 11 residues. V lost 4 bases and J lost 6, with 9 bases in between. CDR1 SQVTM and CDR2 ANQGSEA come from the germline V gene. The CDR3 sequence: CSVGQGDGYTF. In DNA, the CDR3 is TGCAGCGTTGGGCAGGGTGATGGCTACACCTTC.

As regards this clone: Other DNA variants within this sample encode the same CDR3. The chain couples TRBV25-1 to TRBJ2-7; D gene unclear. V dropped 2 bases and J dropped 3 bases, with 5 bases sitting between them. Germline V lookup: CDR1 MGHDK, CDR2 SYGVNS. The CDR3 length is 12 residues. The CDR3 nucleotides read TGTGCCAGCAGTGAAACAAACTACGAGCAGTACTTC. This encodes CASSETNYEQYF.

The chain combines TRBV5-6 with TRBJ1-6, with 9 positions matching TRBD1. The V and J ends lost 1 base and 9 bases, in that order; junction bases with no gene match: 2. The CDR3 contains 14 residues. CDR1 SGHDT and CDR2 YYEEEE come from the germline V gene. CDR3 residues: CASSLNRGLSPLHF. The CDR3 region has the DNA TGTGCCAGCAGCTTGAACAGGGGGCTTTCACCCCTCCACTTT.

The V gene is TRBV30, the J gene TRBJ2-3; no firm D call. V lost 4 bases, J lost 0 bases, and 17 bases lay in between. The CDR3 is 16 amino acids. Germline CDR1 reads GTSNPN; CDR2 reads SVGIG (reference sequence). The CDR3 nucleotides are TGTGCCTGGACCCTCGCCGGTACTTATAGCACAGATACGCAGTATTTT. Its protein is CAWTLAGTYSTDTQYF.

V and J are TRBV29-1 and TRBJ2-1, with 11 bases identical to TRBD2. Trimming cost V 3 bases and J 3 bases; bases outside gene matches: 4. In germline, CDR1 is SQVTM, CDR2 ANQGSEA. This CDR3 is built from 15 residues. CDR3 amino acids: CSVDGLAGGYNEQFF. CDR3 coding DNA: TGCAGCGTTGATGGTCTAGCGGGAGGCTACAATGAGCAGTTCTTC.

The chain recombines TRBV29-1 with TRBJ2-6, with TRBD2 as a possible D gene (5 bases). Germline V gene sequence: CDR1 SQVTM, CDR2 ANQGSEA. The CDR3 extends over 13 amino acids. Trimming cost V 5 bases and J 3 bases, with 8 bases left between them. CDR3 protein: CSVMEDGANVLTF. The CDR3, as DNA: TGCAGCGTTATGGAGGATGGGGCCAACGTCCTGACTTTC.

The J gene is TRBJ2-1, the V gene TRBV23-1; 13 nucleotides line up with TRBD2. TRBV23-1 carries the ORF label, with uncertain function. The V gene end was trimmed by 0 bases and the J gene end by 3 bases; junction bases not matched to a gene: 8. The CDR3 runs to 19 residues. In nucleotides, the CDR3 is TGCGCCAGCAGTCAATCCTCGAGGACTAGCGGGAGCAACTACAATGAGCAGTTCTTC. It is translated as CASSQSSRTSGSNYNEQFF.

The chain couples TRBV29-1 to TRBJ2-3; tentatively, D is TRBD2 (5 bases). Germline CDR1 and CDR2: SQVTM and ANQGSEA. V shed 6 bases and J shed 1 base, with 14 bases lying between them. The CDR3 consists of 14 residues. CDR3 coding DNA: TGCAGCGTCGCCCGGGCGGGTGGCACAGATACGCAGTATTTT. Its protein is CSVARAGGTDTQYF.

The DNA of the CDR3 is TGTGCCACCAGCACAATACGACAGGGTCAAGAGACCCAGTACTTC. Protein: CATSTIRQGQETQYF. J is TRBJ2-5 and V is TRBV15, with 7 bases matching TRBD1. The CDR3 runs to 15 residues. The V gene end was trimmed by 4 bases and the J gene end by 2 bases; junction bases not matched to a gene: 7. Germline CDR1 is LNHNV and CDR2 is YYDKDF (reference sequence). The complete variable domain, with remaining parts taken from reference TRBV15 and TRBJ2-5, reads DAMVIQNPRYQVTQFGKPVTLSCSQTLNHNVMYWYQQKSSQAPKLLFHYYDKDFNNEADTPDNFQSRRPNTSFCFLDIRSPGLGDTAMYLCATSTIRQGQETQYFGPGTRLLVL.

The CDR3 nucleotides are TGTGCCACCACCCTCACGACAGACATCCCCGAAGCTTTCTTT. Protein sequence: CATTLTTDIPEAFF. The rearrangement uses TRBV2 and TRBJ1-1; possibly TRBD1 for D (5 bases). CDR3 length: 14 amino acids. Germline V gene lookup returns CDR1 SNHLY and CDR2 FYNNEI. Trimming pared 10 bases from V and 8 bases from J, leaving 23 bases between. Looking up the rest from reference TRBV2 and TRBJ1-1 gives the full variable domain: EPEVTQTPSHQVTQMGQEVILRCVPISNHLYFYWYRQILGQKVEFLVSFYNNEISEKSEIFDDQFSVERPDGSNFTLKIRSTKLEDSAMYFCATTLTTDIPEAFFGQGTRLTVV.

This clone was detected only once. The chain is built from TRBV11-3 and TRBJ2-5; possibly TRBD1 for D (6 bases). The CDR3 loop spans 15 amino acids. The ends were cut back, 5 bases at V and 0 bases at J, with 13 bases in the middle. Germline values: CDR1 SGHNT, CDR2 YENEEA. The CDR3 region is CASSPRGWYQETQYF. CDR3 sequence (DNA): TGTGCCAGCAGCCCCAGGGGTTGGTACCAAGAGACCCAGTACTTC.

The chain links TRBV5-1 to TRBJ2-7; TRBD2 aligns across 7 bases. The tail of the sequence fits TRBJ2-1 better, so the J call may be wrong. CDR3 length: 13 amino acids. CDR1 and CDR2 from the germline V gene are SGHRS and YFSETQ. CDR3 DNA: TGCGCCAGCAGCGGGGACTATAACAATGAGCAGTTCTTC. Its protein product is CASSGDYNNEQFF.

This clone showed up just once. Other DNA sequences in the sample encode the same CDR3. This sequence joins TRBV5-6 and TRBJ1-5; 9 bases fit TRBD1. Germline V gives CDR1 SGHDT, CDR2 YYEEEE. The CDR3 consists of 14 residues. V lost 5 bases and J lost 6; bases outside the gene matches: 6. CDR3 amino acids: CASSHGQGTQPQHF. In nucleotides, the CDR3 is TGTGCCAGCAGTCACGGACAGGGGACTCAGCCCCAGCATTTT.

The chain links TRBV30 to TRBJ2-7; TRBD2 matches at 13 bases. V shed 3 bases and J 1 base; nucleotides not matched to a gene: 6. The CDR3 is 16 amino acids. Germline V lookup: CDR1 GTSNPN, CDR2 SVGIG (reference sequence). The CDR3 sequence: CAWRLAGGFGSYEQYF. The DNA of the CDR3 is TGTGCCTGGAGACTAGCGGGAGGGTTTGGGTCCTACGAGCAGTACTTC.

Here the CDR3 DNA reads TGTGCCATCAGTGATAAGGGACAGTTCACAGATACGCAGTATTTT. Its translation is CAISDKGQFTDTQYF. The rearrangement uses TRBV10-3 and TRBJ2-3; 7 nucleotides line up with TRBD1. The CDR3 loop spans 15 amino acids. Germline V gives CDR1 ENHRY, CDR2 SYGVKD. V shed 3 bases, J shed 2 bases, and the junction held 5 bases outside the gene matches.

The V gene is TRBV9, the J gene TRBJ2-3; TRBD2 might be the D (6 bases). Germline CDR1 reads SGDLS; CDR2 reads YYNGEE. V was pared by 0 bases and J by 1 base, with 9 bases between. This CDR3 has 15 amino acids. The CDR3 loop reads CASSVVQRGTDTQYF. As DNA, the CDR3 is TGTGCCAGCAGCGTAGTCCAGCGGGGCACAGATACGCAGTATTTT.